The 18 T cell receptor beta chains below were found in one sample sequenced in a study of T cell responses to AZD1222 COVID-19 vaccine. Measured with immunoSEQ multiplex PCR; TCRdb has only the in-frame clones, and not every one. The table lists 140,000 to 150,000 clones, more than 80% of them singletons. The input for sequencing was peripheral blood, taken 28 days after the second dose of the MenACWY control vaccine. All receptors derive from an adult who received the MenACWY meningococcal vaccine as a control.

The rearrangement uses TRBV2 and TRBJ2-3; a possible D gene is TRBD1 (6 bases). This CDR3 has 14 residues. The V and J ends lost 1 base and 1 base respectively, with 6 bases between them. Germline CDR1 SNHLY, CDR2 FYNNEI. CDR3 nucleotides: TGTGCCAGCAGTGAAGGACAGGGCACAGATACGCAGTATTTT. Encoded protein: CASSEGQGTDTQYF.

A few counts support this clone. V and J are TRBV28 and TRBJ1-5; D is ambiguous. The CDR3 length is 12 residues. V was cut by 8 bases and J by 4 bases, with 9 bases left in between. CDR1 is MDHEN and CDR2 is SYDVKM in the germline V gene. In DNA, the CDR3 is TGTGCCAGCTGGCAGACTAATCAGCCCCAGCATTTT. This encodes CASWQTNQPQHF.

The V call is TRBV6-2 or TRBV6-3, the J call TRBJ1-2; D remains ambiguous. CDR3 length: 13 residues. The germline V gene encodes CDR1 MNHEY and CDR2 SVGEGT. V was cut by 6 bases and J by 0 bases, with 8 bases left in between. The CDR3 coding sequence is TGTGCCAGCAGCCGATCAACTAACTATGGCTACACCTTC. Amino acids: CASSRSTNYGYTF.

The genes are TRBV30 and TRBJ2-7; a weak D match, TRBD2 (5 bases). This CDR3 spans 12 amino acids. Trimming pared 3 bases from V and 4 bases from J, leaving 10 bases between. Germline lookup yields CDR1 GTSNPN and CDR2 SVGIG (reference sequence). The CDR3 reads CAWSLSGYEQYF. The CDR3 nucleotides read TGTGCCTGGAGCCTATCGGGGTACGAGCAGTACTTC. Combining the CDR3 with reference TRBV30 and TRBJ2-7 gives the whole variable domain SQTIHQWPATLVQPVGSPLSLECTVEGTSNPNLYWYRQAAGRGLQLLFYSVGIGQISSEVPQNLSASRPQDRQFILSSKKLLLSDSGFYLCAWSLSGYEQYFGPGTRLTVT.

This clone showed up just once. The chain combines TRBV2 with TRBJ1-2; D gene uncertain. CDR1 SNHLY and CDR2 FYNNEI come from the germline V gene. The CDR3 is 13 amino acids. Trimming took 3 bases from V and 0 from J, leaving 5 bases between them. For the CDR3, the DNA is TGTGCCAGCAGTGAGAGGACTAACTATGGCTACACCTTC. Protein: CASSERTNYGYTF.

The rearrangement links TRBV18 to TRBJ1-1; no firm D call. The V and J ends lost 1 base and 5 bases respectively, with 5 bases between them. CDR1 and CDR2 (germline): KGHSH, LQKENI. CDR3 length: 12 residues. The CDR3 here is CASSPQGTEAFF. For the CDR3, the DNA is TGTGCCAGCTCACCACAGGGAACTGAAGCTTTCTTT.

V usage is TRBV2 and J usage is TRBJ2-2, with no clear D. V lost 4 bases to trimming and J lost 1 base, with 13 bases between them. The germline V gene has CDR1 SNHLY and CDR2 FYNNEI. This CDR3 spans 16 amino acids. Here the CDR3 DNA reads TGTGCCAGCAGTGGTGAAGCGACTTGGAACACCGGGGAGCTGTTTTTT. Protein: CASSGEATWNTGELFF.

This chain connects TRBV5-1 to TRBJ2-5, with no clear D. Deletions cut 0 bases from V and 1 base from J, with 7 bases between. This CDR3 has 14 amino acids. CDR1 and CDR2 from the germline V gene are SGHRS and YFSETQ. CDR3 amino acids: CASSLDLSQETQYF. The CDR3 DNA reads TGCGCCAGCAGCTTGGATCTATCCCAAGAGACCCAGTACTTC. Filled out from reference TRBV5-1 and TRBJ2-5, the complete variable domain reads KAGVTQTPRYLIKTRGQQVTLSCSPISGHRSVSWYQQTPGQGLQFLFEYFSETQRNKGNFPGRFSGRQFSNSRSEMNVSTLELGDSALYLCASSLDLSQETQYFGPGTRLLVL.

The chain has TRBV5-1 and TRBJ2-1, with TRBD2 matching over 13 bases. Trimming at V came to 5 bases and at J to 6 bases, leaving 5 bases not matched to a gene. This CDR3 has 15 amino acids. Germline CDR1 is SGHRS and CDR2 is YFSETQ. CDR3 residues: CASRPGLAGLNEQFF. Written as DNA, the CDR3 is TGCGCCAGCAGACCGGGACTAGCGGGACTCAATGAGCAGTTCTTC.

The rearrangement joins TRBV6-2 or TRBV6-3 to TRBJ2-3; 8 bases are shared with TRBD1. The germline gives CDR1 MNHEY, CDR2 SVGEGT. The V and J ends lost 6 bases and 0 bases, in that order; junction bases with no gene match: 8. CDR3 size: 16 residues. CDR3 sequence reads: CASSMDRAKSTDTQYF. CDR3 bases: TGTGCCAGCAGCATGGACAGGGCGAAAAGCACAGATACGCAGTATTTT.

This sequence joins TRBV19 and TRBJ2-5; D unclear. The CDR3 runs to 14 residues. Germline CDR1 LNHDA, CDR2 SQIVND (reference sequence). Trimming shortened V by 7 bases and J by 1 base, and 13 bases separated the two germline ends. The CDR3 spells CASNDSPGQETQYF. The CDR3 nucleotides are TGTGCCAGTAACGACTCCCCGGGCCAAGAGACCCAGTACTTC.

The chain employs TRBV5-1 and TRBJ2-2, with 7 bases that match TRBD1. CDR1 is SGHRS, CDR2 YFSETQ, per germline. J was trimmed by 2 bases and V by 3 bases; bases with no gene match: 7. This CDR3 is built from 16 residues. The CDR3 is CASSYRQGRNTGELFF. The CDR3 nucleotides are TGCGCCAGCAGCTACCGACAGGGAAGAAACACCGGGGAGCTGTTTTTT.

The V and J genes are TRBV18 and TRBJ1-1; D gene ambiguous. CDR3 length: 15 residues. The germline V gene has CDR1 KGHSH and CDR2 LQKENI. V was shortened by 2 bases and J by 6 bases, with 16 bases between the two germline ends. CDR3 coding DNA: TGTGCCAGCTCACCATCGGGTGGGGAACTTGCTGAAGCTTTCTTT. It codes for CASSPSGGELAEAFF.

A single count supports this clone. This chain joins TRBV30 and TRBJ1-2; 10 bases are shared with TRBD1. With 1 base clipped from V and 6 bases from J, the junction kept 5 bases outside the gene matches. The germline CDR1 and CDR2 sequences are GTSNPN and SVGIG (reference sequence). The length of the CDR3 is 14 residues. The CDR3, as DNA: TGTGCCTGGAGTGGGAGACAGGGGGCGGATGGCTACACCTTC. As protein: CAWSGRQGADGYTF.

CDR3 sequence: CASSQEGTGGIQKLFF. Written as DNA, the CDR3 is TGTGCCAGCAGCCAAGAGGGGACAGGCGGCATTCAAAAACTGTTTTTT. The chain is built from TRBV3-1 (or the pseudogene TRBV3-2) and TRBJ1-4, with 8 bases identical to TRBD1. Trimming took 0 bases from V and 9 from J; bases not matched to a gene: 9. The CDR3 runs to 16 residues. Germline-derived CDR1 and CDR2 are LGHDT and YNNKEL (reference sequence).

CDR3 residues: CAISGKVSNEQFF. DNA for the CDR3: TGTGCCATCAGTGGGAAGGTTAGCAATGAGCAGTTCTTC. The chain is built from TRBV10-3 and TRBJ2-1, with unresolved D. V lost 4 bases, J lost 6 bases, and 10 bases lay in between. The germline V gene encodes CDR1 ENHRY and CDR2 SYGVKD. CDR3 length: 13 residues.

The chain couples TRBV7-6 to TRBJ2-5; tentative D call: TRBD1 (5 bases). Deletions cut 1 base from V and 7 bases from J, with 16 bases between. The CDR3 is 15 amino acids. Looked up from germline, CDR1 is SGHVS and CDR2 is FNYEAQ. The CDR3 DNA reads as TGTGCCAGCAGCTTAGACTCGTTTGGGGCAAGGACCCAGTACTTC. It translates to CASSLDSFGARTQYF.

The CDR3 protein is CASSSGQGFLNEQFF. The DNA of the CDR3 is TGTGCCAGCAGCTCGGGACAGGGGTTCCTCAATGAGCAGTTCTTC. J is TRBJ2-1 and V is TRBV7-3; 10 nucleotides line up with TRBD1. The CDR3 totals 15 residues. Germline assignment: CDR1 SGHTA and CDR2 FQGTGA. J was trimmed by 6 bases and V by 4 bases; bases with no gene match: 6.